This TCR beta chain was identified during a study of blood T cell repertoires in COVID-19. CDR1 is MDHEN and CDR2 is SYDVKM in the germline V gene. The CDR3 extends over 14 amino acids. The V and J ends lost 5 bases and 8 bases respectively, with 15 bases between them. Original methodology: Reference gene primer amplification in the assay estimated nucleated cell counts. Clones were read by immunoSEQ multiplex PCR, and TCRdb kept only the in-frame ones, dropping some. V, J and clone size were drawn from that table, and D and trimming were deduced from the DNA. The data contain about 310,000 clones, roughly 91% of them seen just once; the ten biggest clones take up 1%.

Specimen: peripheral blood. The source of this sequence is a man between 50 and 59 years old with active or convalescent COVID-19. The chain carries TRBV28 and TRBJ1-4, with a weak D call TRBD1 (6 bases). CDR3 in DNA: TGTGCCAGCAGTGTACCCCGCCAGGGGGAAAAACTGTTTTTT. Translated: CASSVPRQGEKLFF.